Below are 24 T cell receptor beta chains sequenced from a single sample in a study of T cell repertoires in cytomegalovirus infection. TCRdb re-derived calls from the reads in MiXCR, one entry per CDR3 protein. The profile covers some 220,000 distinct CDR3 sequences, with about 38% appearing a single time and approximately 59% taken by the ten largest. Their cognate antigens are unknown. The material sequenced was CD8+ T cells from cultured PBMCs, taken from culture after CMV antigen stimulation. These receptors were collected from a human donor in good health (CMV status not recorded). Some clones in this sample may be carry-over from other donors' samples.

This chain connects TRBV6-1 to TRBJ2-2; D perhaps matches TRBD1 (6 bases). Germline V gene sequence: CDR1 MNHNS, CDR2 SASEGT. The CDR3 sequence is 15 residues long. Trimming took off 11 bases at V and 6 bases at J, with 22 bases between the two ends. CDR3 sequence (DNA): TGTGCCGCCAGGGGAGACCATCAAGTCCCCGGGGAGCTGTTTTTT. Translating gives CAARGDHQVPGELFF.

The rearrangement links TRBV6-4 to TRBJ1-2; weak D call: TRBD1 (6 bases). CDR3 length: 14 amino acids. Trimming removed 6 bases at V and 4 bases at J, with 15 bases between. The germline V gene has CDR1 MRHNA and CDR2 SNTAGT. The CDR3 nucleotides are TGTGCCAGCAGGGTTTCGGACAGATCCTATGGCTACACCTTC. Translating it yields CASRVSDRSYGYTF.

The chain employs TRBV12-3 or TRBV12-4 and TRBJ1-2, with D tentatively TRBD1 (5 bases). Trimming took 5 bases from V and 6 from J, leaving 19 bases between them. The CDR3 is 15 amino acids. In DNA, the CDR3 is TGTGCCAGCAGTCCGGGACTTCAGGGTATGGATGGCTACACCTTC. Translated, it gives CASSPGLQGMDGYTF.

This clonotype was observed a handful of times. The chain uses TRBV6-1 and TRBJ1-5, with D hard to call. This CDR3 contains 16 residues. V dropped 8 bases and J dropped 2 bases, with 19 bases sitting between them. CDR1 and CDR2 (germline): MNHNS, SASEGT. CDR3: CASRVISYGRNQPQHF. In nucleotides, the CDR3 is TGTGCCAGCCGAGTCATCTCTTACGGCCGCAATCAGCCCCAGCATTTT.

The chain uses TRBV7-6 and TRBJ2-7; TRBD1 agrees at 7 bases. CDR3 size: 12 residues. V dropped 5 bases and J dropped 6; count of bases not matched to a gene: 4. From germline, CDR1 is SGHVS and CDR2 FNYEAQ. CDR3 nucleotides: TGTGCCAGCAGCCTCGGGACAGCCGAGCAGTACTTC. Its protein product is CASSLGTAEQYF.

V usage is TRBV12-3 or TRBV12-4 and J usage is TRBJ2-2; D unresolved. Between the trimmed V and J ends, which lost 7 bases and 7 bases, there was a span of 10 bases. This CDR3 region has 12 residues. As DNA, the CDR3 is TGTGCCAGCACTTACACCCGCGGGGAGCTGTTTTTT. This sequence encodes CASTYTRGELFF.

This clonotype was counted only a few times. This chain joins TRBV7-2 and TRBJ2-2, with D possibly being TRBD2 (6 bases). Germline CDR1 SGHTA, CDR2 FQGNSA. The CDR3 extends over 16 amino acids. Trimming pared 5 bases from V and 1 base from J, leaving 14 bases between. CDR3 in DNA: TGTGCCAGCAGCACTATGGCGGGACTGAACACCGGGGAGCTGTTTTTT. Translating it yields CASSTMAGLNTGELFF. The full variable domain, its missing parts supplied by reference TRBV7-2 and TRBJ2-2, is GAGVSQSPSNKVTEKGKDVELRCDPISGHTALYWYRQSLGQGLEFLIYFQGNSAPDKSGLPSDRFSAERTGGSVSTLTIQRTQQEDSAVYLCASSTMAGLNTGELFFGEGSRLTVL.

CDR3 in amino acids: CASSPQTFSNTEAFF. The CDR3 nucleotides read TGTGCCAGCAGCCCACAGACGTTTTCGAACACTGAAGCTTTCTTT. The chain couples TRBV7-3 to TRBJ1-1; D uncertain. The ends were cut back, 5 bases at V and 1 base at J, with 14 bases in the middle. Per the germline V gene, CDR1 is SGHTA and CDR2 is FQGTGA. The CDR3 contains 15 residues.

This sequence joins TRBV11-2 and TRBJ2-5; 15 bases fit TRBD2. The CDR3 runs 19 residues. The germline gives CDR1 SGHAT, CDR2 FQNNGV. Trimming at V came to 1 base and at J to 3 bases, leaving 9 bases not matched to a gene. The CDR3 reads CASSLGTSGRAGIKETQYF. The CDR3 DNA is TGTGCCAGCAGCTTAGGGACTAGCGGGAGGGCCGGTATCAAAGAGACCCAGTACTTC.

The CDR3 sequence is CASSEIGRANYGYTF. The CDR3 coding sequence is TGTGCCAGCAGTGAAATTGGCAGGGCTAACTATGGCTACACCTTC. J is TRBJ1-2 and V is TRBV6-1; a possible D gene is TRBD1 (5 bases). The germline gives CDR1 MNHNS, CDR2 SASEGT. This CDR3 comprises 15 residues. V dropped 2 bases and J dropped 0 bases, with 10 bases sitting between them.

This chain joins TRBV7-9 and TRBJ2-7, with 8 nucleotides matching TRBD1. Germline CDR1 reads SEHNR; CDR2 reads FQNEAQ (reference sequence). V shed 2 bases and J 5 bases; nucleotides not matched to a gene: 5. The CDR3 contains 14 residues. Here the CDR3 reads CASSLLGQDNEQYF. The DNA of the CDR3 is TGTGCCAGCAGCTTATTGGGACAGGACAACGAGCAGTACTTC.

The chain has TRBV27 and TRBJ2-1; TRBD2 agrees at 10 bases. This CDR3 spans 16 amino acids. Germline V gives CDR1 MNHEY, CDR2 SMNVEV (reference sequence). Trimming took 5 bases from V and 10 from J; bases not matched to a gene: 14. The DNA of the CDR3 is TGTGCCAGCAGTCCTTGGGGTAGCGGGGGGCTACGGGAGCAGTTCTTC. Protein product: CASSPWGSGGLREQFF.

The CDR3 is CASSRGVRVPLNEKLFF. The CDR3 region has the DNA TGTGCCAGCAGCCGGGGGGTAAGGGTGCCCCTCAATGAAAAACTGTTTTTT. This chain connects TRBV11-2 to TRBJ1-4, with D possibly TRBD1 on 5 matching bases. Trimming pared 5 bases from V and 5 bases from J, leaving 21 bases between. The CDR3 totals 17 residues. Germline V gene sequence: CDR1 SGHAT, CDR2 FQNNGV.

This clonotype was counted between two and nine times. For the CDR3, the DNA is TGTGCCAGCAGCTCCGTAGCGGGGGGAATATTGGATACGCAGTATTTT. Protein sequence: CASSSVAGGILDTQYF. The chain couples TRBV11-2 to TRBJ2-3; the match to TRBD2 covers 10 bases. This CDR3 has 16 residues. With V trimmed by 4 bases and J by 6 bases, 10 bases remained unmatched. Looked up from germline, CDR1 is SGHAT and CDR2 is FQNNGV.

The chain carries TRBV27 and TRBJ1-6; TRBD1 aligns across 10 bases. Germline V gives CDR1 MNHEY, CDR2 SMNVEV (reference sequence). The CDR3 consists of 14 residues. J was trimmed by 10 bases and V by 10 bases; bases with no gene match: 10. The CDR3 DNA sequence: TGTGCCACCCAATCCGGGACAGGGGCGTCACCCCTCCACTTT. Translating gives CATQSGTGASPLHF.

This clonotype was detected a few times. The chain couples TRBV7-2 to TRBJ2-1, with TRBD2 matching over 7 bases. CDR1 SGHTA and CDR2 FQGNSA come from the germline V gene. CDR3 size: 14 residues. The V segment lost 4 bases and the J segment 3 bases; nucleotides outside the gene matches: 3. The CDR3 loop is CASSSSGDYNEQFF. The CDR3 coding sequence is TGTGCCAGCAGCTCTAGCGGAGACTACAATGAGCAGTTCTTC.

The sample holds a few counts of this clonotype. This chain joins TRBV7-3 and TRBJ1-1; 9 nucleotides match TRBD1. This CDR3 has 14 amino acids. V dropped 6 bases and J dropped 6; count of bases not matched to a gene: 8. CDR1 is SGHTA, CDR2 FQGTGA, per germline. The CDR3 region is CASRATGTGSEAFF. The DNA of the CDR3 is TGTGCCAGCAGGGCTACCGGGACAGGGTCTGAAGCTTTCTTT.

This clonotype was seen a handful of times. This sequence joins TRBV11-3 and TRBJ2-7; D remains unclear. V was pared by 3 bases and J by 3 bases, with 9 bases between. This CDR3 has 13 residues. Germline CDR1 is SGHNT and CDR2 is YENEEA. In DNA form, the CDR3 reads TGTGCCAGCAGCTTTCGGCAGAACTACGAGCAGTACTTC. Translation gives CASSFRQNYEQYF.

This clonotype was counted many times. This chain links TRBV11-2 with TRBJ1-3; D not certain. The CDR3 covers 17 residues. The V gene lost 3 bases and the J gene lost 2 bases, with 17 bases spanning the gap. Germline lookup yields CDR1 SGHAT and CDR2 FQNNGV. The CDR3 sequence: CASSLAREAIAGNTIYF. Here the CDR3 DNA reads TGTGCCAGCAGCTTGGCCCGCGAAGCGATCGCTGGAAACACCATATATTTT.

V usage is TRBV29-1 and J usage is TRBJ2-2; 10 bases are a match to TRBD2. Losses at the gene ends were 5 bases for V and 6 bases for J; bases not matched to a gene: 6. In germline, CDR1 is SQVTM, CDR2 ANQGSEA. The CDR3 extends over 14 amino acids. The CDR3 loop is CSVQKRGGPGELFF. In DNA, the CDR3 is TGCAGCGTTCAGAAGCGGGGGGGACCCGGGGAGCTGTTTTTT.

This clonotype has a handful of counts. The rearrangement links TRBV2 to TRBJ2-5; no definite D call. Deletions cut 0 bases from V and 8 bases from J, with 4 bases between. CDR3 length: 11 residues. The germline gives CDR1 SNHLY, CDR2 FYNNEI. In DNA, the CDR3 is TGTGCCAGCAGTGAAGCCGCCACCCAGTACTTC. This sequence encodes CASSEAATQYF.

This clonotype was detected only a few times. The chain uses TRBV11-2 and TRBJ2-7; tentative D call: TRBD2 (6 bases). Germline values: CDR1 SGHAT, CDR2 FQNNGV. The CDR3 is made up of 15 amino acids. Deletions cut 1 base from V and 1 base from J, with 11 bases between. The CDR3: CASSLGWGTSYEQYF. Written as DNA, the CDR3 is TGTGCCAGCAGCTTAGGGTGGGGGACTTCCTACGAGCAGTACTTC.

The chain recombines TRBV5-1 with TRBJ2-7; 10 bases are a match to TRBD2. This CDR3 spans 17 amino acids. The V and J ends lost 0 bases and 7 bases, in that order; junction bases with no gene match: 13. Germline-derived CDR1 and CDR2 are SGHRS and YFSETQ. The CDR3 nucleotides are TGCGCCAGCAGCTTGGGGCTAGCGGGAGAGGGGATCTGGGAGCAGTACTTC. Its translation: CASSLGLAGEGIWEQYF.

This clonotype was seen a few times. The J gene is TRBJ1-1, the V gene TRBV15; D may be TRBD1 (5 bases). CDR3 length: 14 amino acids. CDR1 and CDR2 from the germline V gene are LNHNV and YYDKDF (reference sequence). The ends were cut back, 0 bases at V and 3 bases at J, with 8 bases in the middle. The CDR3 sequence is CATSREGADTEAFF. The DNA of the CDR3 is TGTGCCACCAGCAGAGAAGGGGCAGACACTGAAGCTTTCTTT.